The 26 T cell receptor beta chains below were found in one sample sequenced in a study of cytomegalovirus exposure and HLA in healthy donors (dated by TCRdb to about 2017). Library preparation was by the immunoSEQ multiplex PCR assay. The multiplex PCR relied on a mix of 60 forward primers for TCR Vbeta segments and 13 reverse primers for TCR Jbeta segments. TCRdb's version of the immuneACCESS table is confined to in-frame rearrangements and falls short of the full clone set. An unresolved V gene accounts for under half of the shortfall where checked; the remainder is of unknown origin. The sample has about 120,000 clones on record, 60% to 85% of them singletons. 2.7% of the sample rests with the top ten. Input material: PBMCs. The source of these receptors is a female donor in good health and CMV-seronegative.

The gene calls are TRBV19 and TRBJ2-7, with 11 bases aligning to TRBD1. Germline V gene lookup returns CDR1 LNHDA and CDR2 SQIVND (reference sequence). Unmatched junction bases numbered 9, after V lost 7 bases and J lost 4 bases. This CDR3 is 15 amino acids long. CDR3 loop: CASTTGQGAGYEQYF. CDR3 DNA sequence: TGTGCCAGTACCACCGGACAGGGGGCTGGATACGAGCAGTACTTC.

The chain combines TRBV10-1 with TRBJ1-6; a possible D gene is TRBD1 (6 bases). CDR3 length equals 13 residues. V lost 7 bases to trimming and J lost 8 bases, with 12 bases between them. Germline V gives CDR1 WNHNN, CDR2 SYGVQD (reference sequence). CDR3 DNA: TGCGCCAGCAACGGACAGAGGGATTCACCCCTCCACTTT. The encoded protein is CASNGQRDSPLHF.

CDR3 sequence: CASSESGGYEQYF. The CDR3 DNA is TGTGCCAGCAGTGAATCCGGGGGGTACGAGCAGTACTTC. The genes are TRBV25-1 and TRBJ2-7; 7 bases agree with TRBD2. The CDR3 is made up of 13 amino acids. Germline loops: CDR1 MGHDK, CDR2 SYGVNS. V was clipped by 1 base and J by 4 bases; unmatched bases: 1.

CDR3 protein: CASSQDQEGVYEQYF. In nucleotides, the CDR3 is TGCGCCAGCAGCCAAGATCAGGAAGGGGTATACGAGCAGTACTTC. The chain has TRBV4-3 and TRBJ2-7; weak D call: TRBD1 (5 bases). There are 15 residues in the CDR3. Germline loops: CDR1 LGHNA, CDR2 YSLEER. Deletions cut 0 bases from V and 4 bases from J, with 13 bases between.

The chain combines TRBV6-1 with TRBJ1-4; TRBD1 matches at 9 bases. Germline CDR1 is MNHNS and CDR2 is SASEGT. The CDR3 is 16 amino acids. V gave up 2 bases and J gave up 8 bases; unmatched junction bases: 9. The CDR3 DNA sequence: TGTGCCAGCAGTGAAAGGACAGGGGTCAGTAGGGAAAAACTGTTTTTT. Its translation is CASSERTGVSREKLFF.

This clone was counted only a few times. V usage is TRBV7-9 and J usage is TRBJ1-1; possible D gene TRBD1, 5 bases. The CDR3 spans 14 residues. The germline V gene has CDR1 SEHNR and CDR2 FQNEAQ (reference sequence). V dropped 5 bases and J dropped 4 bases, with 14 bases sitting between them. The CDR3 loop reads CASSASMGGTEAFF. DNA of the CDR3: TGTGCCAGCAGCGCCTCGATGGGGGGCACTGAAGCTTTCTTT.

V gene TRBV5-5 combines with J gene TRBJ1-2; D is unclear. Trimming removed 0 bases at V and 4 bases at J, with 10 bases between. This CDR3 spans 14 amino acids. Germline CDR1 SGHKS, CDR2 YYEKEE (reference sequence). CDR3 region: CASSLGADSYGYTF. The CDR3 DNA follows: TGTGCCAGCAGCTTGGGGGCAGATTCCTATGGCTACACCTTC. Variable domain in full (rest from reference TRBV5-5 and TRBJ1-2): DAGVTQSPTHLIKTRGQQVTLRCSPISGHKSVSWYQQVLGQGPQFIFQYYEKEERGRGNFPDRFSARQFPNYSSELNVNALLLGDSALYLCASSLGADSYGYTFGSGTRLTVV.

DNA for the CDR3: TGTGCCAGCAGTGGAGGCCCCACCGAGGGTCACTATGGCTACACCTTC. Translating it yields CASSGGPTEGHYGYTF. The chain employs TRBV6-1 and TRBJ1-2; D is ambiguous. Per germline, CDR1 MNHNS and CDR2 SASEGT. This CDR3 spans 16 amino acids. V lost 4 bases and J 3 bases, leaving 18 bases between the germline ends.

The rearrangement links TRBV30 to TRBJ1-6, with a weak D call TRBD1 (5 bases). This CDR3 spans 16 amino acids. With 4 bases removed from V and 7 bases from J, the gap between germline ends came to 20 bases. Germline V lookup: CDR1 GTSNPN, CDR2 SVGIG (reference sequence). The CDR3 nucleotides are TGTGCCTGGATCCTATCCAAGAGCAGGGCGAATTCACCCCTCCACTTT. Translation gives CAWILSKSRANSPLHF. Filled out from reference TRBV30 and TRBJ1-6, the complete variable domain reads SQTIHQWPATLVQPVGSPLSLECTVEGTSNPNLYWYRQAAGRGLQLLFYSVGIGQISSEVPQNLSASRPQDRQFILSSKKLLLSDSGFYLCAWILSKSRANSPLHFGNGTRLTVT.

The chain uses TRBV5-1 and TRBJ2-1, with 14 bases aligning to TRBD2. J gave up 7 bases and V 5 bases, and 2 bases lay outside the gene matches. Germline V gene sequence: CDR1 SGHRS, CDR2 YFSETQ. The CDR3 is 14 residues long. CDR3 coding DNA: TGCGCCAGCAGGACTAGCGGGGGGGTGAATGAGCAGTTCTTC. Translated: CASRTSGGVNEQFF.

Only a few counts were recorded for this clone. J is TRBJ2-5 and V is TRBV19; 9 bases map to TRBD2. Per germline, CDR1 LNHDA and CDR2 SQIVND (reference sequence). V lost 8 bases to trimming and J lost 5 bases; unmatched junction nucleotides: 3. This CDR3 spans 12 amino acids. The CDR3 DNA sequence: TGTGCCAGTCGGCTAGCGGGGGAGACCCAGTACTTC. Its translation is CASRLAGETQYF.

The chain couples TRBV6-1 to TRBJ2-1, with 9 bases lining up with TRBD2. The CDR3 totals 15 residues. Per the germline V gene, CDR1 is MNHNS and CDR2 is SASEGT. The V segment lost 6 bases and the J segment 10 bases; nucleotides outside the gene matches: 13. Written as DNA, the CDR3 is TGTGCCAGCAGGAACATAGCGGGGGCCGGACGGGAGCAGTTCTTC. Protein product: CASRNIAGAGREQFF.

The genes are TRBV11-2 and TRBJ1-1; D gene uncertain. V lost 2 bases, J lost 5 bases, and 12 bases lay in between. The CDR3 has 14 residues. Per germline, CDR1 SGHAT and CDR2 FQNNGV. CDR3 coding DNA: TGTGCCAGCAGCTTAATCTCAGGATATACTGAAGCTTTCTTT. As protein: CASSLISGYTEAFF.

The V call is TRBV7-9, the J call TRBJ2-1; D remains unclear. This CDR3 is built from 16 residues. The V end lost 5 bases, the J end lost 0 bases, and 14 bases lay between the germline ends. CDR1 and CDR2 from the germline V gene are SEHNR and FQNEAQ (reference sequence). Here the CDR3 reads CASSPTVVRSYNEQFF. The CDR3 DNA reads TGTGCCAGCAGCCCTACGGTAGTACGCTCCTACAATGAGCAGTTCTTC.

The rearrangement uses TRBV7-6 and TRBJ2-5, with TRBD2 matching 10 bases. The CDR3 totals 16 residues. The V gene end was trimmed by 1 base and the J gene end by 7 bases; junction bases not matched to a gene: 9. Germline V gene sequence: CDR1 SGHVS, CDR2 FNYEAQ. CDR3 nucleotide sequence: TGTGCCAGCAGCTTAGGAGGAAGCGGGGGGGCGGGGACCCAGTACTTC. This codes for CASSLGGSGGAGTQYF.

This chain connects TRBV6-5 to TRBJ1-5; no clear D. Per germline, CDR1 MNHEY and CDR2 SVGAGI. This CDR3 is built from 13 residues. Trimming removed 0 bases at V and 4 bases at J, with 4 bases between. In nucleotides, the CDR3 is TGTGCCAGCAGTTACTCCCAGAATCAGCCCCAGCATTTT. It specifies CASSYSQNQPQHF.

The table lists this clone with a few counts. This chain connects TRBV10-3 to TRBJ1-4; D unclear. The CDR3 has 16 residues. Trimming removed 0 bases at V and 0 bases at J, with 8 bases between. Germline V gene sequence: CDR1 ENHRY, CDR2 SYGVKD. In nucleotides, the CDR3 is TGTGCCATCAGTGAGTCGATGCAGGCAACTAATGAAAAACTGTTTTTT. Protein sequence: CAISESMQATNEKLFF.

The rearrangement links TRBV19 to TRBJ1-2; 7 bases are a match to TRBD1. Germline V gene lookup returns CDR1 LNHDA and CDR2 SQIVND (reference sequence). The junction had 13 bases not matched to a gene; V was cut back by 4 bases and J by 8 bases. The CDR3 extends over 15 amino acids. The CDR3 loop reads CASSTSGQGDSGYTF. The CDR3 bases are TGTGCCAGTAGTACGAGTGGGCAGGGGGACTCCGGCTACACCTTC.

The CDR3 DNA is TGTGCCAGTAGCTTGCTCAAAACGACAGGGAACACTGAAGCTTTCTTT. This encodes CASSLLKTTGNTEAFF. The rearrangement joins TRBV19 to TRBJ1-1, with D tentatively TRBD1 (6 bases). CDR1 and CDR2 from the germline V gene are LNHDA and SQIVND (reference sequence). V was shortened by 6 bases and J by 1 base, with 18 bases between the two germline ends. CDR3 size: 16 residues.

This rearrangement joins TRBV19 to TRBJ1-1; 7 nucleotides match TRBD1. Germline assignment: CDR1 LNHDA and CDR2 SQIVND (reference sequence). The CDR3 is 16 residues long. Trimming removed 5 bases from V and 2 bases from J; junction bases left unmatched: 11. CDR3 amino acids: CASSFWALGGNTEAFF. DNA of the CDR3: TGTGCCAGTAGTTTTTGGGCCCTAGGGGGCAACACTGAAGCTTTCTTT.

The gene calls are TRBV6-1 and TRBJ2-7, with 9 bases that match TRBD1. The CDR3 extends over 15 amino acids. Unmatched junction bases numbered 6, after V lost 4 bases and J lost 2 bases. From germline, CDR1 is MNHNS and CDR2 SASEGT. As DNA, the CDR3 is TGTGCCAGCAGTGTAATGACAGGGGGGGCCTACGAGCAGTACTTC. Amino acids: CASSVMTGGAYEQYF.

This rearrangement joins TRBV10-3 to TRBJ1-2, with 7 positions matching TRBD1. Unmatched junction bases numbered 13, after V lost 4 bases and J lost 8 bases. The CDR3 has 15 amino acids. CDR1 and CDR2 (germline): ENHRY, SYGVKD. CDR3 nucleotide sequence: TGTGCCATCAGTGCGCAAGAGACAGGGTTCTGGGGCTACACCTTC. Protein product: CAISAQETGFWGYTF.

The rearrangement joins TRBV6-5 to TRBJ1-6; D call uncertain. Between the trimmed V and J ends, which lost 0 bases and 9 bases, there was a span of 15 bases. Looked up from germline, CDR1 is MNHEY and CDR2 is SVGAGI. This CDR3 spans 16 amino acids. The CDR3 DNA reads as TGTGCCAGCAGTTACTCGACTACGGGCCCTGGTTCACCCCTCCACTTT. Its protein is CASSYSTTGPGSPLHF.

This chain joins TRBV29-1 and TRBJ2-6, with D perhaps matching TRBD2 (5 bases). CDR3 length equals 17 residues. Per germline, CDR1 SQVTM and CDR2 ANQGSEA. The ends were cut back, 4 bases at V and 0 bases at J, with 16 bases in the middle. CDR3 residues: CSVVQAASSSGANVLTF. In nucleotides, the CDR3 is TGCAGCGTTGTACAAGCGGCCAGCTCCTCTGGGGCCAACGTCCTGACTTTC.

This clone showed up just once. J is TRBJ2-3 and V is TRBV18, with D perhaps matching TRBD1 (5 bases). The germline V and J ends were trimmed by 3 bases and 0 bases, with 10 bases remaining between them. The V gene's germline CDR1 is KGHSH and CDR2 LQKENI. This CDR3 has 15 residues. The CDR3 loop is CASSPGASSTDTQYF. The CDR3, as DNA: TGTGCCAGCTCACCTGGGGCTTCTAGCACAGATACGCAGTATTTT.

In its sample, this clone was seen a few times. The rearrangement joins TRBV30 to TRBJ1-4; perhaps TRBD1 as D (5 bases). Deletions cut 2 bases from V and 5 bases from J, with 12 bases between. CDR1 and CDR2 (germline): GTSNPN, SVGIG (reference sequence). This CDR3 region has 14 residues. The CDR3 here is CAWSLWGVNEKLFF. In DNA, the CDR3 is TGTGCCTGGAGTTTGTGGGGCGTAAATGAAAAACTGTTTTTT.